This T cell receptor (beta chain) stems from a study of blood T cell repertoires in COVID-19 (dated by TCRdb to the early 2020s). Concerning the study at large: Collaborator samples came from the United States, Italy and Spain and covered acute and convalescent phases of COVID-19. The repertoires were released in a freely available public database intended as a resource for research on the immune response to SARS-CoV-2. The prospective study material was composed of cDNA or gDNA derived from T cells, B-cell-depleted T cells, or PBMCs. Subjects who had been exposed to COVID-19, were actively infected with it, or had recovered from it provided the deeply sampled blood TCRbeta repertoires that made up the dataset. The samples were drawn from the first 160 participants of the ongoing ImmuneRACE study and from 1,254 subjects provided by 6 global collaborators. Sample metadata almost always included a de-identified subject ID, COVID-19 status, age in years and sex. Where available, HLA class I and class II types were obtained from metadata supplied by the sample provider rather than from assay-based typing.

As regards this clone: The clone's antigen remains unknown. No qualities accompany the bases; no much larger clone lies one base away.

The collaborating institutions used their own protocols to collect whole blood in K2EDTA tubes. Collaborator samples were shipped for TCRbeta analysis as frozen whole blood, isolated PBMCs, or DNA extracted from either sample type. Per the germline V gene, MNHEY is the CDR1 and SVGEGT is the CDR2. Relative to germline, V is missing 2 bases and J is missing 3 bases, with 12 bases of the junction outside any gene match. The CDR3 has 18 amino acids, counting the end cysteine and phenylalanine. Of all the DNA, just the CDR3 is kept, 54 bases in frame from base 1. General conclusions and limits of the study: The quantity of clinical and demographic metadata differed by source and by participant and was supplied without curation.

TCRbeta CDR3 regions were amplified from genomic DNA using the immunoSEQ Assay, a bias-controlled multiplex PCR. The authors processed their data as follows. The number of nucleated cells in each sample was estimated by amplification of reference gene primers within the assay. Sequence reads were collapsed and filtered to measure the absolute abundance of every unique TCRbeta CDR3 rearrangement. For each sample, productive Simpson clonality was calculated as the square root of Simpson's diversity index over productive rearrangements. The table comes from immuneACCESS by way of TCRdb, which keeps in-frame sequences with V and J called. Part of the clones is missing from these tables; in studies checked, under half for an unresolved V gene and the rest for unknown reasons. V and J calls and clone size are given by that table; D and trimming were obtained from the DNA. Within this sample are about 23,000 clones, with 88% of them counted one time only. Around 22% of the sample rests with the top ten.

The sequence derives from a man in his 70s in a cohort sampled during active COVID-19. The chain couples TRBV6-2 or TRBV6-3 to TRBJ2-3, with 9 bases in between that match TRBD2. Sequencing was done on a sample of peripheral blood. The CDR3 is CASSYPEARTSVTDTQYF. The sequenced DNA is TGTGCCAGCAGTTACCCAGAAGCTAGGACTAGCGTGACAGATACGCAGTATTTT.